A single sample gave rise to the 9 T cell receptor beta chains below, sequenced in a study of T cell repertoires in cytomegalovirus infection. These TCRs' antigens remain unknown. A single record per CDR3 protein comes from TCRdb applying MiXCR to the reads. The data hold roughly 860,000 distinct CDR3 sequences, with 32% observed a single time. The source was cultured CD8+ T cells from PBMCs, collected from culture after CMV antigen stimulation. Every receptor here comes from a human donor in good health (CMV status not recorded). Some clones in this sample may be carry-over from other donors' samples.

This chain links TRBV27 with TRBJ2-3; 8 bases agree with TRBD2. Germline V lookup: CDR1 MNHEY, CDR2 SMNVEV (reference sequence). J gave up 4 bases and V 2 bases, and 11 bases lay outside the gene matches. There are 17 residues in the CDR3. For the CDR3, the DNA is TGTGCCAGCAGTTTAGATAAGCGGGGGCTACCGCCAGATACGCAGTATTTT. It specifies CASSLDKRGLPPDTQYF.

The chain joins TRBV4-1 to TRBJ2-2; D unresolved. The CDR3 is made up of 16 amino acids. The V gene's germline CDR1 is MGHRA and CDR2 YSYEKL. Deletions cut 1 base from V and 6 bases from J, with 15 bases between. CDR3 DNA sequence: TGCGCCAGCAGCCAAGCAACAGATCGCAGAGCCGGGGAGCTGTTTTTT. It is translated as CASSQATDRRAGELFF.

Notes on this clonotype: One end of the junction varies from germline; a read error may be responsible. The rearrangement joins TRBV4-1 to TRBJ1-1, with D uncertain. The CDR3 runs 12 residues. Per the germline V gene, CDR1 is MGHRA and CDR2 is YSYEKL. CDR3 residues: CASSQVDDEAFF. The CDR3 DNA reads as TGTGCCAGCAGCCAAGTGGACGACGAAGCTTTCTTT.

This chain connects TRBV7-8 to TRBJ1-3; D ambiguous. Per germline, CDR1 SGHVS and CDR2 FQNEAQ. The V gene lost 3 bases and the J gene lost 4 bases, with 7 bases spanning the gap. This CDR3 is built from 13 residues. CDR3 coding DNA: TGTGCCAGCAGCTTCGAGGGAGGAAACACCATATATTTT. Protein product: CASSFEGGNTIYF. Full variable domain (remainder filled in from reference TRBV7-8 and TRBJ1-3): GAGVSQSPRYKVAKRGQDVALRCDPISGHVSLFWYQQALGQGPEFLTYFQNEAQLDKSGLPSDRFFAERPEGSVSTLKIQRTQQEDSAVYLCASSFEGGNTIYFGEGSWLTVV.

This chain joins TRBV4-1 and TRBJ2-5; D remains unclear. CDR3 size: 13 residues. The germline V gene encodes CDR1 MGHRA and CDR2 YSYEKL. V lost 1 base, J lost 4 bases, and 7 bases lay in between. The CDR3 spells CASSQVLGETQYF. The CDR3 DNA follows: TGCGCCAGCAGCCAAGTGTTAGGAGAGACCCAGTACTTC.

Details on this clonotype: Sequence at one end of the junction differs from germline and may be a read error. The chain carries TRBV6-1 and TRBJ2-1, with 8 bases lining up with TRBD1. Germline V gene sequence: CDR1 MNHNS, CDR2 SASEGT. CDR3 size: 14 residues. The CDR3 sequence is CANSEPGGFNEQFF. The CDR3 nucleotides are TGTGCCAACAGTGAACCAGGGGGCTTCAATGAGCAGTTCTTC.

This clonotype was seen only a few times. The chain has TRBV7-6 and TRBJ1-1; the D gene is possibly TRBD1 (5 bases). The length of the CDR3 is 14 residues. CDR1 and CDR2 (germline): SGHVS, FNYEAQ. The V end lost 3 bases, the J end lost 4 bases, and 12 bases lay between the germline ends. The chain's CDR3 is CASSFAGMGTEAFF. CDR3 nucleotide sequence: TGTGCCAGCAGCTTCGCAGGGATGGGCACTGAAGCTTTCTTT.

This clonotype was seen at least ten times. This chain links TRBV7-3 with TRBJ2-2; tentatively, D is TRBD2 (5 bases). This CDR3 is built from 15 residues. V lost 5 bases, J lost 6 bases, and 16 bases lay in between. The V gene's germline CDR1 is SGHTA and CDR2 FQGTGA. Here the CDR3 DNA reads TGTGCCAGCAGCCCCAACGAGGCGAGGGCCGGGGAGCTGTTTTTT. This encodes CASSPNEARAGELFF.

The CDR3 spells CASSLDEGNSYNEQFF. CDR3 sequence (DNA): TGTGCCAGCAGCTTAGATGAGGGGAACTCCTACAATGAGCAGTTCTTC. This sequence joins TRBV11-3 and TRBJ2-1; the D call may be TRBD1 or TRBD2 (5 bases each). The CDR3 sequence is 16 residues long. V was cut by 0 bases and J by 0 bases, with 9 bases left in between. The V gene's germline CDR1 is SGHNT and CDR2 YENEEA.